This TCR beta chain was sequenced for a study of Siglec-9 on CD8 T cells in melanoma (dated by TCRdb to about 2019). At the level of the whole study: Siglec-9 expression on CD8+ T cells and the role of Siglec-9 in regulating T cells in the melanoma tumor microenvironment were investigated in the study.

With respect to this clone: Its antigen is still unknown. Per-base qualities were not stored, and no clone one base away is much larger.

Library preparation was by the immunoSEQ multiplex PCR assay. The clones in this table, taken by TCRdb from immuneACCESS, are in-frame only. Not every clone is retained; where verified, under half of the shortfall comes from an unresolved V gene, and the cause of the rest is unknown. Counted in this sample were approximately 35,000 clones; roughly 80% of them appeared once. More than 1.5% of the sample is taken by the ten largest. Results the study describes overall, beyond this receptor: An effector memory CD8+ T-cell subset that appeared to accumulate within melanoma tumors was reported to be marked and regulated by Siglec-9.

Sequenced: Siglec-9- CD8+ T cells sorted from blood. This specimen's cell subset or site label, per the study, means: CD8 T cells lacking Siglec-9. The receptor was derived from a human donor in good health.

The CDR3 region has the sequence CASTHSRWGLLQETQYF. The DNA sequence is as follows: TGTGCCAGCACCCATTCCCGCTGGGGGCTCCTGCAAGAGACCCAGTACTTC. Here the chain combines TRBV13 and TRBJ2-5; the D gene is perhaps TRBD1, from 6 matching bases. There are 17 amino acids in the CDR3, from cysteine to phenylalanine inclusive. Only CDR3 DNA is held: 51 bases, read in frame from base 1. Trimming at the junction amounts to 7 bases on V and 2 bases on J, and the germline ends lie 23 bases apart. Looking up the germline V gene (reference sequence) yields CDR1 PRHDT and CDR2 FYEKMQ.